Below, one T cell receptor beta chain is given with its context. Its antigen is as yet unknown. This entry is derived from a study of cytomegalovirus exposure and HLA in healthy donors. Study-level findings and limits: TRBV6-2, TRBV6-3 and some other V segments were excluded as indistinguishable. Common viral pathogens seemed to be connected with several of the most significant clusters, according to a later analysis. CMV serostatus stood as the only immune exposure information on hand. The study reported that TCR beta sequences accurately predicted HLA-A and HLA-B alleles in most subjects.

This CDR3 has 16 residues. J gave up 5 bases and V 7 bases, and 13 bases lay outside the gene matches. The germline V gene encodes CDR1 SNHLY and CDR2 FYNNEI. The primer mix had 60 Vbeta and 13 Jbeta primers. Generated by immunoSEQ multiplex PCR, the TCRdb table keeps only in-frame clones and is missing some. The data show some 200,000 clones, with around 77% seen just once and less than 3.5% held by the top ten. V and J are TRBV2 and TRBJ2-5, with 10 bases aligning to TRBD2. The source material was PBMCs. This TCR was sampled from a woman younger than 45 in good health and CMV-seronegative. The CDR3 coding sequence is TGTGCCAGCACCCTAGGCTGGCTAGCGGGAGTTGAGACCCAGTACTTC. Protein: CASTLGWLAGVETQYF.